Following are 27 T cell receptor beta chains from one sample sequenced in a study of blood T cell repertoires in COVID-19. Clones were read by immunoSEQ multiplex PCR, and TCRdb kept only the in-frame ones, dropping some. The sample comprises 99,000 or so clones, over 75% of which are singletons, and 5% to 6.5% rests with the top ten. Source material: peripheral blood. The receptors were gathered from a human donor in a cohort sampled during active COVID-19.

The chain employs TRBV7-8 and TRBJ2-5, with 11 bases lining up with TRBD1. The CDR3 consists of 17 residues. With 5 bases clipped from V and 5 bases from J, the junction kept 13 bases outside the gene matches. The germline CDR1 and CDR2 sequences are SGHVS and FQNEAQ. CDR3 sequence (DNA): TGTGCCAGCAGCCTCCCCGGGACAGGGGGGGTAAGGGAGACCCAGTACTTC. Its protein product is CASSLPGTGGVRETQYF.

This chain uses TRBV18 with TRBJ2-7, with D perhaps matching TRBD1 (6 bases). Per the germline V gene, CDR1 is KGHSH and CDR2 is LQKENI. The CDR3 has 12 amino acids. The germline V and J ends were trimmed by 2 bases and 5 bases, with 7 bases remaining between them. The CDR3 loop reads CASSPNRDEQYF. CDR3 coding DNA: TGTGCCAGCTCACCAAACAGGGACGAGCAGTACTTC.

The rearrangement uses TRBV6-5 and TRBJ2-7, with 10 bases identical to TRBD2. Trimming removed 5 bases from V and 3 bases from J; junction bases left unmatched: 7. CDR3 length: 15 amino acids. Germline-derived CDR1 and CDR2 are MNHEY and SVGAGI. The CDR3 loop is CASSTSGKGYYEQYF. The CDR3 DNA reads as TGTGCCAGCAGTACTAGCGGGAAGGGATACTACGAGCAGTACTTC.

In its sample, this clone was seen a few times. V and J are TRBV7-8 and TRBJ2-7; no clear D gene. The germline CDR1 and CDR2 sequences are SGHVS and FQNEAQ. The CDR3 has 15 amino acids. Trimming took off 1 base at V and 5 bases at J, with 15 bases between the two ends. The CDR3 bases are TGTGCCAGCAGCTTAGTTCTGCGGCTCTCGGACGAGCAGTACTTC. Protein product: CASSLVLRLSDEQYF. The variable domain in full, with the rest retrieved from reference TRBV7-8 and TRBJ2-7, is GAGVSQSPRYKVAKRGQDVALRCDPISGHVSLFWYQQALGQGPEFLTYFQNEAQLDKSGLPSDRFFAERPEGSVSTLKIQRTQQEDSAVYLCASSLVLRLSDEQYFGPGTRLTVT.

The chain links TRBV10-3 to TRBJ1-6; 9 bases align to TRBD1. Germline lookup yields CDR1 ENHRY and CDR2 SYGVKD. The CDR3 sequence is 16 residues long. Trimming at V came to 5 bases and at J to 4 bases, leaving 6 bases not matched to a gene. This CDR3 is CAISSSGTGYNSPLHF. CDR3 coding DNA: TGTGCCATCAGTTCCTCCGGGACAGGGTATAATTCACCCCTCCACTTT.

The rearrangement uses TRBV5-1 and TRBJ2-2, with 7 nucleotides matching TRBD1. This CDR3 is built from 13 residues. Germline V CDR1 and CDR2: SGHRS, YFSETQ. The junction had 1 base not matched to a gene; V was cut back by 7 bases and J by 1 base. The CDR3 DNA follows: TGCGCCAGCCGGACAGGGAACACCGGGGAGCTGTTTTTT. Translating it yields CASRTGNTGELFF.

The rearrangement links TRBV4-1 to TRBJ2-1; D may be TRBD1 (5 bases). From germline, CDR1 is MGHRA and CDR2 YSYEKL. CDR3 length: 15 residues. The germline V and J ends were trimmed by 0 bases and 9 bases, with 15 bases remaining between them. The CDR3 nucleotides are TGCGCCAGCAGCCAAGACGTACAGGCTTACGGTGAGCAGTTCTTC. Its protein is CASSQDVQAYGEQFF.

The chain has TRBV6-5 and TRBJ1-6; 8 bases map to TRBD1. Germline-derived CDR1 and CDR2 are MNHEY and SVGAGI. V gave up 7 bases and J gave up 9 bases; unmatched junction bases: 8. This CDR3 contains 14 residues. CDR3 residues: CASNPDREFSPLHF. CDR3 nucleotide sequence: TGTGCCAGCAACCCGGACAGGGAATTTTCACCCCTCCACTTT.

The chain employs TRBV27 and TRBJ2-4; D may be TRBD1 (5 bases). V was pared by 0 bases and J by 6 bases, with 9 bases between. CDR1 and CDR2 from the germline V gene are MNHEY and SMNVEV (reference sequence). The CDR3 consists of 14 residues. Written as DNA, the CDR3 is TGTGCCAGCAGTTTATCCAGGGTGGGAAACATTCAGTACTTC. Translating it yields CASSLSRVGNIQYF.

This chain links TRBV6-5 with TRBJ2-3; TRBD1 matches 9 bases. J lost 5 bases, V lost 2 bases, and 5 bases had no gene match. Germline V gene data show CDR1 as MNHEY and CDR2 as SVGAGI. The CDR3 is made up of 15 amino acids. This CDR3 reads CASSYGTGSGDTQYF. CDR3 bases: TGTGCCAGCAGTTACGGGACAGGGTCAGGAGATACGCAGTATTTT.

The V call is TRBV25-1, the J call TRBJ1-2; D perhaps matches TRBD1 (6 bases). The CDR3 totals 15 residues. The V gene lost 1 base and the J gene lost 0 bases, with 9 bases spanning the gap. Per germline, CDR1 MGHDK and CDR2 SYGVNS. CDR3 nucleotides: TGTGCCAGCAGTGAATGGGGGCAAGCTAACTATGGCTACACCTTC. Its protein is CASSEWGQANYGYTF.

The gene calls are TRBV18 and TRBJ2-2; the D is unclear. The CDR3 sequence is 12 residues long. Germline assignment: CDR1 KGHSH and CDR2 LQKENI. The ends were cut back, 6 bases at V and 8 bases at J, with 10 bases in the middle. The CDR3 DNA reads TGTGCCAGCTCCCAATTTTCAGGGGAGCTGTTTTTT. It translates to CASSQFSGELFF.

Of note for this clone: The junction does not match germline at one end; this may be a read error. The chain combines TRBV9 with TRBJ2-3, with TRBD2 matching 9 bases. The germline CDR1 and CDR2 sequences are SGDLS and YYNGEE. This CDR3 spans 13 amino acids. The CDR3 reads CASSLGSGGPPLF. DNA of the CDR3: TGTGCCAGCAGCCTTGGTAGCGGGGGCCCACCACTTTTT.

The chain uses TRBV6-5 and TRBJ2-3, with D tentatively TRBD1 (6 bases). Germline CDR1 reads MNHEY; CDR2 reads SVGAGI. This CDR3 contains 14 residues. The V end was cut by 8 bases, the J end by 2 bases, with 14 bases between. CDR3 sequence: CASSLDSPTDTQYF. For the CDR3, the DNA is TGTGCCAGCTCCTTGGACAGCCCCACAGATACGCAGTATTTT.

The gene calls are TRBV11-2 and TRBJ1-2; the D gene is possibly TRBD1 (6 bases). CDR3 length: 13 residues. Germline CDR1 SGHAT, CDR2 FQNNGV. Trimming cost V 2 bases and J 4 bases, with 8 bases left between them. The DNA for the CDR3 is TGTGCCAGCAGCTTACAGGGGCTCTATGGCTACACCTTC. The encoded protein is CASSLQGLYGYTF.

The CDR3 loop is CASSFAGGGQPQHF. The CDR3, as DNA: TGTGCCAGCAGTTTCGCAGGGGGAGGTCAGCCCCAGCATTTT. The chain joins TRBV28 to TRBJ1-5; TRBD1 aligns across 7 bases. This CDR3 has 14 amino acids. Germline V gene data show CDR1 as MDHEN and CDR2 as SYDVKM. V lost 3 bases and J lost 6; bases outside the gene matches: 5.

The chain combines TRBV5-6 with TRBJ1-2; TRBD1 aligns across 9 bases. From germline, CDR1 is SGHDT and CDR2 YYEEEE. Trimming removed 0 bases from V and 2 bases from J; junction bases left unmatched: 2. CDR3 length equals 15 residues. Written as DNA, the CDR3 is TGTGCCAGCAGCTTGGGGGACAGGGTAAACTATGGCTACACCTTC. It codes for CASSLGDRVNYGYTF.

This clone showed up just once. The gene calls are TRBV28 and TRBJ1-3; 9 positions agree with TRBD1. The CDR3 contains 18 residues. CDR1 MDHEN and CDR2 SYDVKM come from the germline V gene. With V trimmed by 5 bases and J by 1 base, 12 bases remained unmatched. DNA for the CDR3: TGTGCCAGCAGTGCAAGACGGGACAGGGATTTTTCTGGAAACACCATATATTTT. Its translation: CASSARRDRDFSGNTIYF. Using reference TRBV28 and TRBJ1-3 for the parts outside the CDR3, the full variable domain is DVKVTQSSRYLVKRTGEKVFLECVQDMDHENMFWYRQDPGLGLRLIYFSYDVKMKEKGDIPEGYSVSREKKERFSLILESASTNQTSMYLCASSARRDRDFSGNTIYFGEGSWLTVV.

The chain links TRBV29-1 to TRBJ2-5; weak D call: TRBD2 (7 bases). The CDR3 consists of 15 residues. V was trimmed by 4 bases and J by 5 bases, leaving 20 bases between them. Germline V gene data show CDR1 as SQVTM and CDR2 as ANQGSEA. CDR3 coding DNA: TGCAGCGTTGCCGGTCTCGGGGGGCTGAGGGAGACCCAGTACTTC. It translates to CSVAGLGGLRETQYF.

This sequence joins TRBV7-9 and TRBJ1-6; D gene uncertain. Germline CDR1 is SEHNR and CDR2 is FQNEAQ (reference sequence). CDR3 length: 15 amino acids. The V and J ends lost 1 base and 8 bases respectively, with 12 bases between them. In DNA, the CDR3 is TGTGCCAGCAGCTTAGGGGCAGGTTCGGATTCACCCCTCCACTTT. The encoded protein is CASSLGAGSDSPLHF.

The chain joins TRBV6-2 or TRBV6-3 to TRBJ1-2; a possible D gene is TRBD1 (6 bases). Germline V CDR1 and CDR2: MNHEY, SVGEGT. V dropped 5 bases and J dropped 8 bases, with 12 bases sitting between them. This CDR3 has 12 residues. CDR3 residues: CASSKPGEGYTF. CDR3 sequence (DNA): TGTGCCAGCAGTAAGCCAGGGGAAGGCTACACCTTC.

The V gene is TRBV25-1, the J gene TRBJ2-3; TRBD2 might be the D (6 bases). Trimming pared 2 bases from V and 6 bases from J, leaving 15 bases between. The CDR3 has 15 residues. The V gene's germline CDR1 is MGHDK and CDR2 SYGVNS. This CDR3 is CASSESGGFRDTQYF. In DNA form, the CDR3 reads TGTGCCAGCAGTGAAAGTGGGGGGTTTAGGGATACGCAGTATTTT.

In nucleotides, the CDR3 is TGTGCCAGCAGTTACTCGTCAGGAACCTATGGCTACACCTTC. This translates into CASSYSSGTYGYTF. The chain carries TRBV6-5 and TRBJ1-2; no reliable D call. Germline V gene sequence: CDR1 MNHEY, CDR2 SVGAGI. Trimming removed 0 bases from V and 4 bases from J, with 9 bases in between. This CDR3 contains 14 residues.

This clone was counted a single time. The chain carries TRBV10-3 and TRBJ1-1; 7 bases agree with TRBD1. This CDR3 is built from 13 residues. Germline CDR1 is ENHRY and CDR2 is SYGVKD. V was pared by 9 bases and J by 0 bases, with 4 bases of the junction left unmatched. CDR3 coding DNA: TGTGCCATGTGGGACAGAGTGAACACTGAAGCTTTCTTT. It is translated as CAMWDRVNTEAFF.

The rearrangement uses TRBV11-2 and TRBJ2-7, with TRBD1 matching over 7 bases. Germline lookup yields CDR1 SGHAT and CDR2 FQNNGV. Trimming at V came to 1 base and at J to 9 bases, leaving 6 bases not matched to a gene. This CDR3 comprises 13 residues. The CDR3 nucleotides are TGTGCCAGCAGCTTAGGTAGGGGGCTGGGGCAGTACTTC. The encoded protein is CASSLGRGLGQYF.

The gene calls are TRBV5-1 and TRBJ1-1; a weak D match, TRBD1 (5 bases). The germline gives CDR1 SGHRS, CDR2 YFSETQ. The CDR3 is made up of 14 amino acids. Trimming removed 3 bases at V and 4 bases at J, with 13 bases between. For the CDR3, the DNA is TGCGCCAGCAGCTACTCAGTGGGGGGCACTGAAGCTTTCTTT. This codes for CASSYSVGGTEAFF. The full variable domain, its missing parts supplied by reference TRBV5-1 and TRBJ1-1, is KAGVTQTPRYLIKTRGQQVTLSCSPISGHRSVSWYQQTPGQGLQFLFEYFSETQRNKGNFPGRFSGRQFSNSRSEMNVSTLELGDSALYLCASSYSVGGTEAFFGQGTRLTVV.

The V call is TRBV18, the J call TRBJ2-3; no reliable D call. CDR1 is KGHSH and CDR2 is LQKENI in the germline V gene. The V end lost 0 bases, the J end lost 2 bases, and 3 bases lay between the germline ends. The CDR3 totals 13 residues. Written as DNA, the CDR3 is TGTGCCAGCTCACCACCGTACACAGATACGCAGTATTTT. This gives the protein CASSPPYTDTQYF.